This TCR beta chain was captured in a study of blood T cells in healthy people across ages (dated by TCRdb to about 2015). Background for the entire study: In model experiments, template switching captured about one uniquely barcoded TCR beta cDNA molecule for every two T cells. To track age-related changes in TCR beta repertoire diversity, the study relied on deep sequencing normalized with unique cDNA molecular identifiers. The donors were split into four age groups: young (average approximately 16 years), middle-aged (around 37), aged (about 62) and long-lived (under 85). Donors of different ages were randomly distributed across sequencing lanes to avoid experimental bias. For two donors (one aged 18 to 29 and one aged 80 or older), the study analyzed two additional independent replicas of 1 million unique cDNA reads from the same blood draw.

V ends up 6 bases short and J 8 bases short, with an unmatched junction base count of 12. The CDR3 starts with the cysteine, ends with the phenylalanine, and has 16 residues. The entry retains the CDR3 DNA only, 48 bases that are in frame from base 1. Donors were 39 systemically healthy Caucasian individuals from Russia aged 6 to 90 years. Each donor gave 8 to 10 milliliters of peripheral blood, drawn into EDTA-treated Vacutainer tubes. PBMCs were isolated by Ficoll-Paque density-gradient centrifugation, with at least 7 million obtained per sample. Trizol reagent was used to extract total RNA from the PBMCs, yielding at least 5 micrograms per sample. Naive CD45RAhigh/CD27high T cell percentages were measured by flow cytometry on a PBMC aliquot from every donor. Study-level results and caveats: As age increased, observed TCR beta diversity per million T cells dropped in a roughly linear way, and a significant reduction was already evident by age roughly 40. The long-lived group showed more naive CD4+ T cells, fewer expanded clones and increased TCR diversity than the aged group, suggesting age selection. Total diversity estimates from one million sequenced T cells were considered lower bounds and underestimates. Donor CMV infection status was unknown, potentially confounding age-related changes in expanded clonotypes. A strong correlation was found between observed TCR beta diversity and the percentage of naive T cells measured by flow cytometry. Because profiling used bulk unsorted PBMCs, naive and antigen-experienced compartments could not be compared conclusively.

Libraries were prepared through 5' RACE. Sequencing was carried out with an Illumina HiSeq 2500. A second PCR of about 6 to 12 cycles was performed with a sample-barcoded 5' primer and a J-beta primer mix. Each TCR beta cDNA molecule received a unique molecular identifier from a template-switch 5' adaptor carrying 12 random nucleotides. At least 2.5 million CDR3-containing paired-end reads were obtained from each sample. All of the RNA was converted into first-strand cDNA using the Mint cDNA synthesis kit, with a TRBC-specific oligonucleotide serving as the primer. After uracil-DNA glycosylase treatment, a first 18-cycle PCR used universal primers M1SS and BC2_uni_R on all cDNA. The authors processed their data as follows. For normalization, 1 million high-quality reads were randomly selected from each sample, with every read carrying a distinct molecular identifier. Instead of being binned into consensus sequences, reads that shared molecular identifiers were thrown out. MiTCR, run with a Q25 quality threshold and the strictest error-elimination algorithm, handled CDR3 identification, clonotype clustering and error correction. Lower-bound total TCR beta diversity was estimated with a nonparametric unseen species model using Euler transformation. TCRdb reran the public reads through fastp at Q25 and MiXCR, keeping productive beta chains. Each entry merges the rows of one CDR3 protein and shows their most common DNA and genes. Clone size and V and J calls follow TCRdb, not the original study. This sample gives approximately 810,000 distinct CDR3 sequences in total; under 40% of them show up just once. The top ten clones comprise roughly 13% of the sample.

This clonotype was found a few times. Its specific antigen is unknown. No much larger clone exists at a distance of one base, and base qualities are not known. The sequence is built from TRBV12-3 or TRBV12-4 and TRBJ1-4; TRBD1 aligns with 10 central bases. This sequence was found in a young man in good health. What was sequenced was blood. At the DNA level, the sequence is TGTGCCAGCAGACTGAACTTCCGGGACAGGGGCGAAAAACTGTTTTTT. Its protein is CASRLNFRDRGEKLFF.